This TCR beta chain was sequenced in a study of blood T cell repertoires in COVID-19. At the level of the study: Material from acute and convalescent COVID-19 was sourced from the United States, Italy and Spain.

The participants were between about 18 and 89 years old and came from 24 US areas. Participants' own reports of clinical history determined their cohort assignment. The assay was immunoSEQ multiplex PCR, and TCRdb's table has in-frame clones only and misses some. The sample records approximately 360,000 clones, approximately 90% being singletons. The ends lost 5 bases at V and 4 bases at J; junction bases unmatched: 11. Germline CDR1 is SGHRS and CDR2 is YFSETQ. The CDR3 loop spans 16 amino acids. This chain links TRBV5-1 with TRBJ1-2; 10 bases agree with TRBD1. Specimen: PBMCs or T cells enriched from blood (not recorded which). This clonotype was obtained from a woman in her 30s with acute COVID-19. Here the CDR3 DNA reads TGCGCCAGCAGTTCGACCGGGACAGGGGAAACCTATGGCTACACCTTC. Translating gives CASSSTGTGETYGYTF.